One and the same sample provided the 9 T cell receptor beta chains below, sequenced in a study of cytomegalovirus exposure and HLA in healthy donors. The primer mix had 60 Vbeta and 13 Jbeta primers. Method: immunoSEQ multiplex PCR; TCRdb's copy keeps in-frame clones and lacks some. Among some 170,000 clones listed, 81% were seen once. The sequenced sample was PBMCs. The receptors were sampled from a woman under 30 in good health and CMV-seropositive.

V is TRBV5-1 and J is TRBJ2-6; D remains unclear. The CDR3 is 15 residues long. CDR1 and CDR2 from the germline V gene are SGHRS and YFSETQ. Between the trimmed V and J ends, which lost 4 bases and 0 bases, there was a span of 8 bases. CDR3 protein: CASSTGNSGANVLTF. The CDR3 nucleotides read TGCGCCAGCAGCACCGGTAACTCTGGGGCCAACGTCCTGACTTTC. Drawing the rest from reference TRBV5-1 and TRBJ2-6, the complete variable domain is KAGVTQTPRYLIKTRGQQVTLSCSPISGHRSVSWYQQTPGQGLQFLFEYFSETQRNKGNFPGRFSGRQFSNSRSEMNVSTLELGDSALYLCASSTGNSGANVLTFGAGSRLTVL.

This CDR3 is CASSESLKQYF. CDR3 DNA: TGTGCCAGCAGTGAAAGTCTAAAACAGTACTTC. The chain joins TRBV2 to TRBJ2-5; D remains ambiguous. The CDR3 loop spans 11 amino acids. Germline-derived CDR1 and CDR2 are SNHLY and FYNNEI. The V end lost 2 bases, the J end lost 11 bases, and 9 bases lay between the germline ends.

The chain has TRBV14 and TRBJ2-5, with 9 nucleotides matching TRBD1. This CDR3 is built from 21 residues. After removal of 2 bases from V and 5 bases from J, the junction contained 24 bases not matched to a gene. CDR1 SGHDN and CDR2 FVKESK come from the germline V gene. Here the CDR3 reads CASSQKREPFFGTGYDETQYF. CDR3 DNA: TGTGCCAGCAGCCAAAAACGAGAACCATTTTTTGGGACAGGGTATGATGAGACCCAGTACTTC.

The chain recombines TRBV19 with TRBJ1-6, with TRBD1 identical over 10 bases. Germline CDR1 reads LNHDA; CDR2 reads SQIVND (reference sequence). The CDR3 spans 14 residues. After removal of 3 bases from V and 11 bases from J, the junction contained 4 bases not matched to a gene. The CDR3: CASSIGQGVPPLHF. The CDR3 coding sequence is TGTGCCAGTAGTATTGGACAGGGGGTCCCACCCCTCCACTTT. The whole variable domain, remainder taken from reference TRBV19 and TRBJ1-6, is DGGITQSPKYLFRKEGQNVTLSCEQNLNHDAMYWYRQDPGQGLRLIYYSQIVNDFQKGDIAEGYSVSREKKESFPLTVTSAQKNPTAFYLCASSIGQGVPPLHFGNGTRLTVT.

The CDR3 nucleotides read TGTGCCAGCAGCCAAGATGAAAGGAGGCCGGGGCCCCAGCATTTT. Amino acid sequence: CASSQDERRPGPQHF. V gene TRBV4-2 combines with J gene TRBJ1-5; D gene ambiguous. The CDR3 has 15 residues. Germline CDR1 is LGHNA and CDR2 is YNFKEQ. With 0 bases removed from V and 9 bases from J, the gap between germline ends came to 15 bases.

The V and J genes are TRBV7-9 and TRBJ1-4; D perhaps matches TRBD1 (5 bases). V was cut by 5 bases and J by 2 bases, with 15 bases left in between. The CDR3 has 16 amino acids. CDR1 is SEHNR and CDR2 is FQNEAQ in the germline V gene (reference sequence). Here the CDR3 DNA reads TGTGCCAGCAGCCCCTCCCCAGGGAACACTAATGAAAAACTGTTTTTT. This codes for CASSPSPGNTNEKLFF.

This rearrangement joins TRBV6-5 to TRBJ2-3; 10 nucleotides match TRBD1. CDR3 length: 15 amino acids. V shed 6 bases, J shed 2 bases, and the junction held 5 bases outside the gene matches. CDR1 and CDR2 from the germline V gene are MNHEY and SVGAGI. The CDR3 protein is CASRLTGGNTDTQYF. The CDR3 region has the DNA TGTGCCAGCAGATTGACAGGGGGCAACACAGATACGCAGTATTTT.

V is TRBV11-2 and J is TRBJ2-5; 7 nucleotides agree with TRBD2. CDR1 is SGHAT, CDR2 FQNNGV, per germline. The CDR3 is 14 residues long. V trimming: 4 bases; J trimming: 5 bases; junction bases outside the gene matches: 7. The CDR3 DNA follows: TGTGCCAGCAGCTCTCTAGCGGAGGGGGAGACCCAGTACTTC. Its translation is CASSSLAEGETQYF.

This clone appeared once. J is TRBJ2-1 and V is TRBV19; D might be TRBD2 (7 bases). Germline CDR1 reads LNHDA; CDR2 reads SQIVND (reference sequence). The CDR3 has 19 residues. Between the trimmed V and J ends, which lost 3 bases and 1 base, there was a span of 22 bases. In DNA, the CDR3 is TGTGCCAGTAGTATTTTTGGGGTACTGGGGGGGCCGTCCTACAATGAGCAGTTCTTC. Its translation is CASSIFGVLGGPSYNEQFF.